This T cell receptor (beta chain) is drawn from a study of cytomegalovirus exposure and HLA in healthy donors. In the study overall: Unique TCRs from HLA-typed donors, 75 million to 100 million of them, were held in an early data release. Study-wide results and caveats: Researchers reportedly found TCR beta sequences accurately predicted most subjects' HLA-A and HLA-B alleles. Earlier results showed most TCR beta V segments being productive about 87% or about 30% of the time.

J was trimmed by 2 bases and V by 0 bases; bases with no gene match: 2. CDR1 and CDR2 from the germline V gene are SGHDT and YYEEEE. The CDR3 loop spans 16 amino acids. With regard to this clone: The antigen remains undetermined.

PCR involved 60 Vbeta and 13 Jbeta primers. Libraries were prepared by immunoSEQ multiplex PCR; TCRdb keeps only in-frame clonotypes and omits some of them. The sample comprises 200,000 to 250,000 clones, 75% to 80% of which are singletons, and 1.5% to 2% rests with the top ten. The sequence was obtained from a man aged 18 to 29 in good health and CMV-seronegative. The rearrangement joins TRBV5-6 to TRBJ2-3, with 11 nucleotides matching TRBD2. The source material was PBMCs. The CDR3 reads CASSLGLAGTTDTQYF. DNA for the CDR3: TGTGCCAGCAGCTTGGGACTAGCGGGAACCACAGATACGCAGTATTTT.